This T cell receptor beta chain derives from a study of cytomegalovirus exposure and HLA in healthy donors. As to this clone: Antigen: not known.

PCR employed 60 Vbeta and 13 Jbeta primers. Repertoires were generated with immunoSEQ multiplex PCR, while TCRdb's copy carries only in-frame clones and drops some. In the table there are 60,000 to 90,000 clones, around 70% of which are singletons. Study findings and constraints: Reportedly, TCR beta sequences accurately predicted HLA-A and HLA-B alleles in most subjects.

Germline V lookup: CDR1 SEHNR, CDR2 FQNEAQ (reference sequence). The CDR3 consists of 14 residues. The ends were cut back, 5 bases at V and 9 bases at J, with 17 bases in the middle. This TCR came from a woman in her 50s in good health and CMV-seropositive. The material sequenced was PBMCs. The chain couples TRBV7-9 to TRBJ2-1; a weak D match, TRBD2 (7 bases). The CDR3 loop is CASSPLGGASEQFF. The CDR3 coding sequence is TGTGCCAGCAGCCCGTTGGGGGGGGCCAGTGAGCAGTTCTTC.